These 11 T cell receptor beta chains share one sample of origin, sequenced in a study of blood T cell repertoires in COVID-19. Libraries were prepared by immunoSEQ multiplex PCR; TCRdb keeps only in-frame clonotypes and omits some of them. The sample has about 370,000 clones, about nine tenths seen once. The sample comprised PBMCs or T cells enriched from blood (not recorded which). These receptors originate from a woman in her thirties or forties who had been exposed to COVID-19.

This chain links TRBV5-4 with TRBJ2-7, with D perhaps matching TRBD2 (6 bases). CDR1 SGHNT and CDR2 YYREEE come from the germline V gene (reference sequence). Trimming pared 3 bases from V and 2 bases from J, leaving 15 bases between. The CDR3 contains 15 residues. CDR3 nucleotides: TGTGCCAGCAGCTCTGGCTGGCGGGGTCCCTACGAGCAGTACTTC. It specifies CASSSGWRGPYEQYF.

This rearrangement joins TRBV5-1 to TRBJ1-1, with D possibly TRBD1 on 6 matching bases. Between the trimmed V and J ends, which lost 3 bases and 0 bases, there was a span of 9 bases. CDR1 and CDR2 (germline): SGHRS, YFSETQ. CDR3 length equals 14 residues. CDR3 loop: CASSSGQLNTEAFF. CDR3 nucleotides: TGCGCCAGCAGCTCTGGACAGTTGAACACTGAAGCTTTCTTT. Full variable domain (outside the CDR3, taken from reference TRBV5-1 and TRBJ1-1): KAGVTQTPRYLIKTRGQQVTLSCSPISGHRSVSWYQQTPGQGLQFLFEYFSETQRNKGNFPGRFSGRQFSNSRSEMNVSTLELGDSALYLCASSSGQLNTEAFFGQGTRLTVV.

V usage is TRBV5-3 and J usage is TRBJ1-2; D unresolved. TRBV5-3 is an ORF, with its function uncertain. The CDR3 totals 11 residues. V lost 6 bases and J lost 8, with 11 bases in between. CDR3 bases: TGTGCCAGAATCTGGTCTAGCGGCTACACCTTC. Translating gives CARIWSSGYTF.

The chain is built from TRBV27 and TRBJ2-7; possible D gene TRBD1, 7 bases. V shed 2 bases and J shed 3 bases, with 17 bases lying between them. The CDR3 totals 16 residues. The germline CDR1 and CDR2 sequences are MNHEY and SMNVEV (reference sequence). The CDR3 region has the DNA TGTGCCAGCAGTTTAAGGTCCGCGGGACAGTTCTACGAGCAGTACTTC. Translated: CASSLRSAGQFYEQYF.

This clone appeared once. The chain uses TRBV25-1 and TRBJ1-1, with 7 bases fitting TRBD1. The junction had 7 bases not matched to a gene; V was cut back by 2 bases and J by 1 base. This CDR3 has 16 amino acids. The V gene's germline CDR1 is MGHDK and CDR2 SYGVNS. CDR3 region: CASSETGVFSNTEAFF. In nucleotides, the CDR3 is TGTGCCAGCAGTGAAACAGGGGTATTCTCGAACACTGAAGCTTTCTTT.

The chain links TRBV7-9 to TRBJ2-3; tentatively, D is TRBD1 (5 bases). This CDR3 contains 15 residues. CDR1 is SEHNR and CDR2 is FQNEAQ in the germline V gene (reference sequence). Trimming removed 1 base from V and 2 bases from J, with 10 bases in between. CDR3 sequence (DNA): TGTGCCAGCAGCTTAGTCTTAGGGGTCACAGATACGCAGTATTTT. It yields the protein CASSLVLGVTDTQYF.

The V and J genes are TRBV29-1 and TRBJ1-1; no clear D gene. Trimming shortened V by 3 bases and J by 1 base, and 9 bases separated the two germline ends. Germline V lookup: CDR1 SQVTM, CDR2 ANQGSEA. The CDR3 totals 13 residues. CDR3 residues: CSVERRQNTEAFF. CDR3 bases: TGCAGCGTTGAGCGGCGGCAGAACACTGAAGCTTTCTTT.

The J gene is TRBJ1-2, the V gene TRBV30; 7 bases match TRBD1. V was pared by 3 bases and J by 5 bases, with 3 bases of the junction left unmatched. CDR1 GTSNPN and CDR2 SVGIG come from the germline V gene (reference sequence). This CDR3 is built from 12 residues. The CDR3 DNA reads TGTGCCTGGAGCCTGGGACAGTATGGCTACACCTTC. Translation: CAWSLGQYGYTF.

V is TRBV19 and J is TRBJ1-5; D is undetermined. The germline V gene encodes CDR1 LNHDA and CDR2 SQIVND (reference sequence). The CDR3 is 15 residues long. The V gene lost 6 bases and the J gene lost 3 bases, with 15 bases spanning the gap. The CDR3 reads CASRGGVYNNQPQHF. In DNA, the CDR3 is TGTGCCAGTAGGGGCGGGGTGTATAACAATCAGCCCCAGCATTTT.

This chain uses TRBV11-1 with TRBJ1-1, with D possibly TRBD1 on 6 matching bases. This CDR3 has 14 amino acids. The germline V gene encodes CDR1 SGHAT and CDR2 FQDESV (reference sequence). V lost 0 bases and J lost 1, with 6 bases in between. CDR3 loop: CASSLATGNTEAFF. The CDR3 DNA sequence: TGTGCCAGCAGCTTAGCGACAGGGAACACTGAAGCTTTCTTT.

This sequence joins TRBV29-1 and TRBJ1-1; the match to TRBD1 covers 9 bases. Germline CDR1 is SQVTM and CDR2 is ANQGSEA. CDR3 length: 15 amino acids. V gave up 3 bases and J gave up 2 bases; unmatched junction bases: 7. The chain's CDR3 is CSVEFRDRVNTEAFF. The CDR3 coding sequence is TGCAGCGTTGAGTTCCGGGACAGGGTTAACACTGAAGCTTTCTTT. Full variable domain (rest looked up from reference TRBV29-1 and TRBJ1-1): SAVISQKPSRDICQRGTSLTIQCQVDSQVTMMFWYRQQPGQSLTLIATANQGSEATYESGFVIDKFPISRPNLTFSTLTVSNMSPEDSSIYLCSVEFRDRVNTEAFFGQGTRLTVV.